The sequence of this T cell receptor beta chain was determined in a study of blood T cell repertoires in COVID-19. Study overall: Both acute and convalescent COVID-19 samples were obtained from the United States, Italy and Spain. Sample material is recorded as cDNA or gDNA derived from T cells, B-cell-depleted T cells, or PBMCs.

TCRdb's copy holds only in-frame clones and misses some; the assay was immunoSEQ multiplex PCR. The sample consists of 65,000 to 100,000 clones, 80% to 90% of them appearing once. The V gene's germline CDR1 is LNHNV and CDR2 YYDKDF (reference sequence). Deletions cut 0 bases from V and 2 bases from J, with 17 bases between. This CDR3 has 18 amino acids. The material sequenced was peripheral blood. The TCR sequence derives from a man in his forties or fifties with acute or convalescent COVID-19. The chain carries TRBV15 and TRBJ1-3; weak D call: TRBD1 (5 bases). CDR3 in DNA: TGTGCCACCAGCAGAGATTTAGGGCAATTACAGGCTGGAAACACCATATATTTT. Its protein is CATSRDLGQLQAGNTIYF. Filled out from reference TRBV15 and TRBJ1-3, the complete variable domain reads DAMVIQNPRYQVTQFGKPVTLSCSQTLNHNVMYWYQQKSSQAPKLLFHYYDKDFNNEADTPDNFQSRRPNTSFCFLDIRSPGLGDTAMYLCATSRDLGQLQAGNTIYFGEGSWLTVV.